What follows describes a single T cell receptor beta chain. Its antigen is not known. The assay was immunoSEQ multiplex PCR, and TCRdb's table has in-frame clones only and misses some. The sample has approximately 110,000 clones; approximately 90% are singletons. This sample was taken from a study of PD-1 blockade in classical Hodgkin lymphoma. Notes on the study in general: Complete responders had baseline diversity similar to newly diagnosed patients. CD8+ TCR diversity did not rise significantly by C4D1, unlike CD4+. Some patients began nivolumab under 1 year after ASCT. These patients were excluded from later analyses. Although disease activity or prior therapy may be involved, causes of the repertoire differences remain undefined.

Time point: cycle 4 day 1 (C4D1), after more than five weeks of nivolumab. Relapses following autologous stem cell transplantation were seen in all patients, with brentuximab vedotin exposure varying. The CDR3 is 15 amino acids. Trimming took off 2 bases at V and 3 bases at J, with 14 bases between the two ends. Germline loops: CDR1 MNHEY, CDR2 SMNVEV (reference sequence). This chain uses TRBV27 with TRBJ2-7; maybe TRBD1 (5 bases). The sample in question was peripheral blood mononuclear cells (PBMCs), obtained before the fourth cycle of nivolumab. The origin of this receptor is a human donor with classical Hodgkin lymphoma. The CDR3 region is CASSLVYRIDYEQYF. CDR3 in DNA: TGTGCCAGCAGTTTAGTCTACAGGATCGACTACGAGCAGTACTTC.